Presented here are 9 T cell receptor beta chains from one specimen sequenced in a study of OX40 agonist ivuxolimab in advanced cancers. This table comes from immunoSEQ multiplex PCR, and its TCRdb copy is limited to in-frame clones, with some not included. The data hold some 96,000 clones, with roughly four fifths observed a single time. Sequencing used CD4+ or CD8+ T cells sorted from blood, obtained in a trial of the OX40 agonist ivuxolimab. The receptors stem from an adult with an advanced solid tumor such as melanoma, head and neck, liver or kidney cancer.

V usage is TRBV11-2 and J usage is TRBJ2-5, with D perhaps being TRBD1 or TRBD2 (6 bases each). This CDR3 region has 14 residues. V shed 4 bases and J shed 4 bases, with 13 bases lying between them. From germline, CDR1 is SGHAT and CDR2 FQNNGV. The CDR3 here is CASSYREVGETQYF. In DNA form, the CDR3 reads TGTGCCAGCAGCTACAGGGAGGTCGGAGAGACCCAGTACTTC.

J is TRBJ2-6 and V is TRBV5-1; TRBD2 aligns across 10 bases. CDR1 and CDR2 from the germline V gene are SGHRS and YFSETQ. This CDR3 has 19 residues. Unmatched junction bases numbered 9, after V lost 1 base and J lost 2 bases. The CDR3 coding sequence is TGCGCCAGCAGCTTGCAGAGCGGGAGGGCCTCCCCTGGGGCCAACGTCCTGACTTTC. Translation gives CASSLQSGRASPGANVLTF.

The genes are TRBV7-9 and TRBJ1-2; 9 bases line up with TRBD1. V dropped 5 bases and J dropped 6; count of bases not matched to a gene: 7. CDR3 length equals 14 residues. The V gene's germline CDR1 is SEHNR and CDR2 FQNEAQ (reference sequence). The CDR3 coding sequence is TGTGCCAGCAGCGACGACAGGGGGGGGAATGGCTACACCTTC. It yields the protein CASSDDRGGNGYTF. The whole variable domain, remainder taken from reference TRBV7-9 and TRBJ1-2, is DTGVSQNPRHKITKRGQNVTFRCDPISEHNRLYWYRQTLGQGPEFLTYFQNEAQLEKSRLLSDRFSAERPKGSFSTLEIQRTEQGDSAMYLCASSDDRGGNGYTFGSGTRLTVV.

There are a few counts of this clone. This sequence joins TRBV4-1 and TRBJ2-3; D not resolved. This CDR3 contains 16 residues. V lost 1 base and J 0 bases, leaving 11 bases between the germline ends. Germline CDR1 MGHRA, CDR2 YSYEKL. The CDR3 nucleotides read TGCGCCAGCAGCCAAGTTAATATGGTTAGCACAGATACGCAGTATTTT. Its protein product is CASSQVNMVSTDTQYF.

CDR3 sequence (DNA): TGTGCCAGCAGCTTAGTTCGGCGAGGAAATCAGCCCCAGCATTTT. This sequence encodes CASSLVRRGNQPQHF. The chain joins TRBV7-2 to TRBJ1-5; D not resolved. Germline CDR1 and CDR2: SGHTA and FQGNSA. The V end was cut by 1 base, the J end by 4 bases, with 11 bases between. CDR3 length equals 15 residues. Filled out from reference TRBV7-2 and TRBJ1-5, the complete variable domain reads GAGVSQSPSNKVTEKGKDVELRCDPISGHTALYWYRQSLGQGLEFLIYFQGNSAPDKSGLPSDRFSAERTGGSVSTLTIQRTQQEDSAVYLCASSLVRRGNQPQHFGDGTRLSIL.

The genes are TRBV5-1 and TRBJ2-5, with D unclear. The length of the CDR3 is 15 residues. Germline lookup yields CDR1 SGHRS and CDR2 YFSETQ. V was cut by 1 base and J by 3 bases, with 13 bases left in between. The DNA for the CDR3 is TGCGCCAGCAGCTTGCGAACATCTCAGGAAGAGACCCAGTACTTC. Its translation: CASSLRTSQEETQYF.

V and J are TRBV29-1 and TRBJ2-3; the D gene is possibly TRBD1 (5 bases). Trimming removed 8 bases at V and 2 bases at J, with 14 bases between. CDR3 length: 13 amino acids. Germline CDR1 and CDR2: SQVTM and ANQGSEA. The CDR3 DNA follows: TGCAGCCACAGCTCAGGGTCCACAGATACGCAGTATTTT. Its protein is CSHSSGSTDTQYF.

This chain links TRBV5-6 with TRBJ1-2; 7 bases are a match to TRBD1. The J segment lost 0 bases and the V segment lost 0 bases, leaving 2 bases of the junction unmatched. CDR3 length: 15 residues. Germline CDR1 reads SGHDT; CDR2 reads YYEEEE. The CDR3 reads CASSLGDRPNYGYTF. The CDR3 nucleotides are TGTGCCAGCAGCTTGGGGGACAGACCTAACTATGGCTACACCTTC.

This clone was picked up a small number of times. The chain carries TRBV7-9 and TRBJ1-2; D is uncertain. This CDR3 contains 14 residues. V was cut by 1 base and J by 3 bases, with 9 bases left in between. Germline V CDR1 and CDR2: SEHNR, FQNEAQ (reference sequence). The DNA for the CDR3 is TGTGCCAGCAGCTTAGTCCCAGCCCACTATGGCTACACCTTC. This encodes CASSLVPAHYGYTF.